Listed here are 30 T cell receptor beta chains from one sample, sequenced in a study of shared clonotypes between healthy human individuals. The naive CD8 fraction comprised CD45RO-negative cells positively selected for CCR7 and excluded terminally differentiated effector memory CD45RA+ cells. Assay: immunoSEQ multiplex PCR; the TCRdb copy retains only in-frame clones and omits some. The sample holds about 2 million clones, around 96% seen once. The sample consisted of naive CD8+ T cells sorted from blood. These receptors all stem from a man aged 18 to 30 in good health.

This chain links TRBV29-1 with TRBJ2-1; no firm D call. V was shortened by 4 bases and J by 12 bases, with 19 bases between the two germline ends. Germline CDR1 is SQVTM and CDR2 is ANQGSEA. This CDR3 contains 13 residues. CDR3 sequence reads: CSVVTSRDNTQFF. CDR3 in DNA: TGCAGCGTTGTGACGTCTAGGGATAACACGCAGTTCTTC.

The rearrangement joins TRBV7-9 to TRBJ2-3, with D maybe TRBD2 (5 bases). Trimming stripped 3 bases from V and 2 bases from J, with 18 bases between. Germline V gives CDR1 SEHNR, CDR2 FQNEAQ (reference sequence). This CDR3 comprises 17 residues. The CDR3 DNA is TGTGCCAGCAGCTTGGTCGTAATCGGGGTACACACAGATACGCAGTATTTT. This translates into CASSLVVIGVHTDTQYF.

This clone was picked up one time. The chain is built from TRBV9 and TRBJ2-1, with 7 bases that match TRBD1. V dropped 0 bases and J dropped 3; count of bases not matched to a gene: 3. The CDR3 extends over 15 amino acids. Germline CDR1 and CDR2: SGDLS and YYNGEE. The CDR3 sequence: CASSVGGTVYNEQFF. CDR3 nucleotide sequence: TGTGCCAGCAGCGTAGGGGGGACAGTCTACAATGAGCAGTTCTTC.

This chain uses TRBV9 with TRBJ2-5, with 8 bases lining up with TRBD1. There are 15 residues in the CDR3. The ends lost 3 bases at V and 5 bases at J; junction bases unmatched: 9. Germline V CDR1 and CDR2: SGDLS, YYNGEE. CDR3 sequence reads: CASSEEDRVRETQYF. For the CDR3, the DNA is TGTGCCAGCAGCGAGGAGGACAGGGTGAGGGAGACCCAGTACTTC.

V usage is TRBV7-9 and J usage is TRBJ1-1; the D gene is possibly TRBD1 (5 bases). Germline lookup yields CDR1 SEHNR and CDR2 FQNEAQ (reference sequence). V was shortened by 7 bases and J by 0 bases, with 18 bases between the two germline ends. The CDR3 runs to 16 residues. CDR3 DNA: TGTGCCAGCACCTTCGGGGCCGTACCCATGAACACTGAAGCTTTCTTT. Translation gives CASTFGAVPMNTEAFF.

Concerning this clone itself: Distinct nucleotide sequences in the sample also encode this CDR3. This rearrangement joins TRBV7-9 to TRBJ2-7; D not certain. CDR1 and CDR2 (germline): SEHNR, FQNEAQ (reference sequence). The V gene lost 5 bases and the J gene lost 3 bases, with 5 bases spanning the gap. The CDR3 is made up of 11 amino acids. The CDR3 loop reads CASSLNYEQYF. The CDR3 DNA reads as TGTGCCAGCAGCCTAAACTACGAGCAGTACTTC.

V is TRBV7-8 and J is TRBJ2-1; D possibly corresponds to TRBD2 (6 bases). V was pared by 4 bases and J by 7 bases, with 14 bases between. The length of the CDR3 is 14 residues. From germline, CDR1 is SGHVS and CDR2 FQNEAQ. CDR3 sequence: CASSSRGVENEQFF. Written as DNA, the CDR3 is TGTGCCAGCAGCTCCCGCGGGGTAGAGAATGAGCAGTTCTTC.

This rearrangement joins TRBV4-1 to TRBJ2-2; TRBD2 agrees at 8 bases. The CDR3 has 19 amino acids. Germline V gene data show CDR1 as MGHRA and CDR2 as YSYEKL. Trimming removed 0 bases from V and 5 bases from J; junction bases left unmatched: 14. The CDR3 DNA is TGCGCCAGCAGCCAAGAGAGCGTGGCCAGCGGGGGTTGGACCGGGGAGCTGTTTTTT. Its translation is CASSQESVASGGWTGELFF.

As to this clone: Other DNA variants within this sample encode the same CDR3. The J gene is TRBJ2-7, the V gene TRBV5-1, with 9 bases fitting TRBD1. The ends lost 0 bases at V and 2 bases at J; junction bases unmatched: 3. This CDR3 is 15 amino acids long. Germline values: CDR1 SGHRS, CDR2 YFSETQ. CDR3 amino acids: CASSLVGTGTYEQYF. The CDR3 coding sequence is TGCGCCAGCAGCTTGGTTGGGACAGGGACCTACGAGCAGTACTTC.

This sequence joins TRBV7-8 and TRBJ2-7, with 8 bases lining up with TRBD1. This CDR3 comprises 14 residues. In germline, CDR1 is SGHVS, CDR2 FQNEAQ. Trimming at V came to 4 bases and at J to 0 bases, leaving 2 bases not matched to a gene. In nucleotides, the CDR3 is TGTGCCAGCAGCTCGGACAGGGCCTCCTACGAGCAGTACTTC. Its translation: CASSSDRASYEQYF.

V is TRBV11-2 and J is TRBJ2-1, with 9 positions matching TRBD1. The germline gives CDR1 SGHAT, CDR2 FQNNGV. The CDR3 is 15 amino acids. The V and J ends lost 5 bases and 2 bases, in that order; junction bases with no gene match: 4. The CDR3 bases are TGTGCCAGCAGCCCAGGGACAGGGCCCTACAATGAGCAGTTCTTC. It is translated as CASSPGTGPYNEQFF.

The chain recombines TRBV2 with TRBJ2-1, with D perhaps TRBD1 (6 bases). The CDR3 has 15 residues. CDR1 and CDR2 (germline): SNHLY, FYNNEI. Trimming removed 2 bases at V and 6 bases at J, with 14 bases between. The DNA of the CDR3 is TGTGCCAGCAGTGAACCGGAGTGGGGGCTCAATGAGCAGTTCTTC. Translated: CASSEPEWGLNEQFF.

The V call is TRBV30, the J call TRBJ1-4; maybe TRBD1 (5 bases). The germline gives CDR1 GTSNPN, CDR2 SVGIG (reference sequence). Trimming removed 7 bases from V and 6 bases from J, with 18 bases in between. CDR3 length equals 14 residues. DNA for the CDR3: TGTGCCTCAGATCAGGGCAGCTCGGATGAAAAACTGTTTTTT. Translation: CASDQGSSDEKLFF.

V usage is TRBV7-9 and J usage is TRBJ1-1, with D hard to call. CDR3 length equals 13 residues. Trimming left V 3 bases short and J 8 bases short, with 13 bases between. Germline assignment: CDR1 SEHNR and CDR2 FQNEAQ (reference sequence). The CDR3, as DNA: TGTGCCAGCAGCTTCGGTTCGACGGGAGAAGCTTTCTTT. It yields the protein CASSFGSTGEAFF.

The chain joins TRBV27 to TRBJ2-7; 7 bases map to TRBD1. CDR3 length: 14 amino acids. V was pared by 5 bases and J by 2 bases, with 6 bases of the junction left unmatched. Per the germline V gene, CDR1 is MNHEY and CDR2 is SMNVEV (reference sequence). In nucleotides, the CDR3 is TGTGCCAGCAGTCCTGTGCAGGGGGCCTACGAGCAGTACTTC. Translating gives CASSPVQGAYEQYF.

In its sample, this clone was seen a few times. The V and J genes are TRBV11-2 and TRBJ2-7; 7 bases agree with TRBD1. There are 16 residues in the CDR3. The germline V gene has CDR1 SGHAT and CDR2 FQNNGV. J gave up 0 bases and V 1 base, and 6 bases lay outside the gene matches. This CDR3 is CASSLATGAFSYEQYF. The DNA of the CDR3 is TGTGCCAGCAGCTTAGCAACAGGGGCATTCTCCTACGAGCAGTACTTC.

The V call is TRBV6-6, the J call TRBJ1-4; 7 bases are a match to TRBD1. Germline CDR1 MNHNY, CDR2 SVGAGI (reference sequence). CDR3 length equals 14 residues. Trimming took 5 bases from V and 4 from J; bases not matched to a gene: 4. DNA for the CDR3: TGTGCCAGCAGTACAGGGGACAGTAATGAAAAACTGTTTTTT. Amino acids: CASSTGDSNEKLFF.

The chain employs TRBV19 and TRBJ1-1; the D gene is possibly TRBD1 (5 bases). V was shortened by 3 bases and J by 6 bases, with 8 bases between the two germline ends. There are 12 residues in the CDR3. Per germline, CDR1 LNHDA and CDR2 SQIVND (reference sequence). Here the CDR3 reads CASSIRGSEAFF. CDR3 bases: TGTGCCAGTAGTATTCGGGGGTCTGAAGCTTTCTTT.

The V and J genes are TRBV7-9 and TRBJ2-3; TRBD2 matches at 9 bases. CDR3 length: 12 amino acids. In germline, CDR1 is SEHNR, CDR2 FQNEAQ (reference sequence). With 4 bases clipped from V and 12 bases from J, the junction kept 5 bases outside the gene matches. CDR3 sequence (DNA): TGTGCCAGCAGCTCATTAGCGGGGGTCCAGTATTTT. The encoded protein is CASSSLAGVQYF.

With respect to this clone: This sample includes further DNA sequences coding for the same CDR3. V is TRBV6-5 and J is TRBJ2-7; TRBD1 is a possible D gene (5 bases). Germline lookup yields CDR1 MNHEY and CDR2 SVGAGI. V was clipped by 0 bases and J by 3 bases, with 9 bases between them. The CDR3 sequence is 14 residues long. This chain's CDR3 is CASSYSQGLYEQYF. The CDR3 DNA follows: TGTGCCAGCAGTTACTCCCAGGGCCTCTACGAGCAGTACTTC.

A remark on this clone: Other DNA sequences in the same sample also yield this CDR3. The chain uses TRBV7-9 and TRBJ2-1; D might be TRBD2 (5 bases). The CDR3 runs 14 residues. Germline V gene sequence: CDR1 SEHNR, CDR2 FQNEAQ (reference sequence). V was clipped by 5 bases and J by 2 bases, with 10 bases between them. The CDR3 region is CASSPRGPYNEQFF. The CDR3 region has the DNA TGTGCCAGCAGCCCCCGGGGTCCCTACAATGAGCAGTTCTTC.

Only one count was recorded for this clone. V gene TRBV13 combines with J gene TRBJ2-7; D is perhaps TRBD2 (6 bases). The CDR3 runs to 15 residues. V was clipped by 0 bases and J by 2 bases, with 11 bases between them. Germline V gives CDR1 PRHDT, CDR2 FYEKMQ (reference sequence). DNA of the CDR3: TGTGCCAGCAGCTTAGGGTCGGGAGCACCCTACGAGCAGTACTTC. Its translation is CASSLGSGAPYEQYF.

The CDR3 here is CASSMGGGSYDEQFF. The CDR3 DNA is TGTGCCAGTAGTATGGGAGGCGGGAGTTACGATGAGCAGTTCTTC. The chain has TRBV19 and TRBJ2-1; 7 bases align to TRBD2. Germline trimming cut 3 bases from V and 8 bases from J; bases unmatched to any gene: 10. The germline V gene has CDR1 LNHDA and CDR2 SQIVND (reference sequence). CDR3 size: 15 residues. The full variable domain, with the rest looked up from reference TRBV19 and TRBJ2-1, is DGGITQSPKYLFRKEGQNVTLSCEQNLNHDAMYWYRQDPGQGLRLIYYSQIVNDFQKGDIAEGYSVSREKKESFPLTVTSAQKNPTAFYLCASSMGGGSYDEQFFGPGTRLTVL.

The chain's CDR3 is CSVVPRRGYEQYF. The CDR3 DNA reads as TGCAGCGTTGTTCCGAGGCGGGGCTACGAGCAGTACTTC. This rearrangement joins TRBV29-1 to TRBJ2-7, with D possibly matching TRBD2 (6 bases). The V gene's germline CDR1 is SQVTM and CDR2 ANQGSEA. Trimming removed 4 bases at V and 3 bases at J, with 13 bases between. The CDR3 consists of 13 residues.

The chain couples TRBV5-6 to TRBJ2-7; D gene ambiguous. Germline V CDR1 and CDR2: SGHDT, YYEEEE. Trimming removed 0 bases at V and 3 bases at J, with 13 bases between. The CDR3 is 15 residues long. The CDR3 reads CASSLGLQALYEQYF. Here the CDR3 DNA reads TGTGCCAGCAGCTTGGGGCTCCAGGCCCTCTACGAGCAGTACTTC.

DNA for the CDR3: TGTGCCACCAGCACCCGCATTTCAACTGACAGGGGCGTCCACGAGCAGTACTTC. This gives the protein CATSTRISTDRGVHEQYF. This rearrangement joins TRBV15 to TRBJ2-7; 8 positions agree with TRBD1. CDR1 is LNHNV and CDR2 is YYDKDF in the germline V gene (reference sequence). The CDR3 contains 18 residues. With 4 bases clipped from V and 5 bases from J, the junction kept 19 bases outside the gene matches. Complete variable domain (other parts from reference TRBV15 and TRBJ2-7): DAMVIQNPRYQVTQFGKPVTLSCSQTLNHNVMYWYQQKSSQAPKLLFHYYDKDFNNEADTPDNFQSRRPNTSFCFLDIRSPGLGDTAMYLCATSTRISTDRGVHEQYFGPGTRLTVT.

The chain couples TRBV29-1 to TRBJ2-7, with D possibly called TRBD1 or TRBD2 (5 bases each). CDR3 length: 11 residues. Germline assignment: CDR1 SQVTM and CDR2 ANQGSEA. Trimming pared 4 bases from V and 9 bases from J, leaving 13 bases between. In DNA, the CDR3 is TGCAGCGTTGCAGGGAGCCACGGGCAGTACTTC. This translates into CSVAGSHGQYF.

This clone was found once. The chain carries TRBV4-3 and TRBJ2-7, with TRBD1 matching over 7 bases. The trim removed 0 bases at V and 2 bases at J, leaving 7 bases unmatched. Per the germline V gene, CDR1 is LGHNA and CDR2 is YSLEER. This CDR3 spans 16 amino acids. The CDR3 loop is CASSQDPRQGAYEQYF. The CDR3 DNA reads TGCGCCAGCAGCCAAGATCCGCGACAGGGCGCCTACGAGCAGTACTTC.

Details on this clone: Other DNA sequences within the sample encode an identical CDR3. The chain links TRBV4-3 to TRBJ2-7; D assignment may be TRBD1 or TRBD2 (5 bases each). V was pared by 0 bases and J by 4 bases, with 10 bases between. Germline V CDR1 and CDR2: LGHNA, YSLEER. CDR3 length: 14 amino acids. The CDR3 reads CASSQDLGEYEQYF. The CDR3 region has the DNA TGCGCCAGCAGCCAAGACTTGGGGGAGTACGAGCAGTACTTC.

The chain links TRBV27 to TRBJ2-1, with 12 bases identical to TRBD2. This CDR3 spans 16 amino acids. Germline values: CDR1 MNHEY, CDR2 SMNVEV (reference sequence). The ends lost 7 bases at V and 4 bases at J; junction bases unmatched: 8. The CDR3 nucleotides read TGTGCCAGCAATATTCGAGGACTAGCGGGATACAATGAGCAGTTCTTC. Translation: CASNIRGLAGYNEQFF.